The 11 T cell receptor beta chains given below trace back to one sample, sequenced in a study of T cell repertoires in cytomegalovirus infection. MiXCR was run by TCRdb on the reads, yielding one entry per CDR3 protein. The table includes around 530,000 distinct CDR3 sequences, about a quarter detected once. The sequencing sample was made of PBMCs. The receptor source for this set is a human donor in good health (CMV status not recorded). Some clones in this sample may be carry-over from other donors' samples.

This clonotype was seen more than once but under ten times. In DNA form, the CDR3 reads TGTGCCACCGATGGTGGGGTGGTGGATACTGAAGCTTTCTTT. Its translation is CATDGGVVDTEAFF. The chain has TRBV10-3 and TRBJ1-1; D not certain. Trimming stripped 10 bases from V and 5 bases from J, with 20 bases between. The length of the CDR3 is 14 residues. Germline lookup yields CDR1 ENHRY and CDR2 SYGVKD.

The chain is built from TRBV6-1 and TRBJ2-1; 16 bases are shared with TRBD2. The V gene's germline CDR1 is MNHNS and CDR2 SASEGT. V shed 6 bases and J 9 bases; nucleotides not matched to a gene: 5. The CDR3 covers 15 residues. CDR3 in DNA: TGTGCCAGCAGACCGGGACTAGCGGGAGGGCCTGAGCAGTTCTTC. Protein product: CASRPGLAGGPEQFF.

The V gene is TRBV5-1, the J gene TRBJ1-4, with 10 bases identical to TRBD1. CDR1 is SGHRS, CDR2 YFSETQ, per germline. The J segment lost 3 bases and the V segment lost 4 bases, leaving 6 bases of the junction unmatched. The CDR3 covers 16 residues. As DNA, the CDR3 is TGCGCCAGCAGCCTACTAGGACAGGGGGCTAATGAAAAACTGTTTTTT. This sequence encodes CASSLLGQGANEKLFF.

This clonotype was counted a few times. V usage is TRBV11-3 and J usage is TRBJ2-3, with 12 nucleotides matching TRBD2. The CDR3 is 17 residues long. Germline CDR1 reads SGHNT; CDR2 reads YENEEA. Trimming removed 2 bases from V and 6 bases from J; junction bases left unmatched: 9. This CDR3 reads CASSLLAGGPVYDTQYF. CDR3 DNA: TGTGCCAGCAGCTTACTAGCGGGAGGGCCTGTCTACGATACGCAGTATTTT. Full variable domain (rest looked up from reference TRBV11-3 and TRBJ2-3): EAGVVQSPRYKIIEKKQPVAFWCNPISGHNTLYWYLQNLGQGPELLIRYENEEAVDDSQLPKDRFSAERLKGVDSTLKIQPAELGDSAVYLCASSLLAGGPVYDTQYFGPGTRLTVL.

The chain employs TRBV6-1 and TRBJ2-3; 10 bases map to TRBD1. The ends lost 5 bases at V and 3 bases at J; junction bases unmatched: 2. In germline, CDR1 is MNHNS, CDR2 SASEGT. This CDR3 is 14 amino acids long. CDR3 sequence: CASSWGQGTDTQYF. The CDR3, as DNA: TGTGCCAGCAGTTGGGGACAGGGGACAGATACGCAGTATTTT.

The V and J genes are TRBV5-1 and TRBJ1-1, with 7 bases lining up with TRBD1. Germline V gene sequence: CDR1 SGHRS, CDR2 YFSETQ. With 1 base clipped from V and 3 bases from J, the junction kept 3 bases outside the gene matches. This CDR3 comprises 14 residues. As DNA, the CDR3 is TGCGCCAGCAGCTTGAGGGACAGTGACACTGAAGCTTTCTTT. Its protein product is CASSLRDSDTEAFF.

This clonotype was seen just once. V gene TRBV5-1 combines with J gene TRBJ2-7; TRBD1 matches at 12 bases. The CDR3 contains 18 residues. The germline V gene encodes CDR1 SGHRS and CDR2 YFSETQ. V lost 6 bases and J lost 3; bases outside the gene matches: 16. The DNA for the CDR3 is TGCGCCAGCATGTCCGGGACAGGGGGCGGAAAAAGCTTCTACGAGCAGTACTTC. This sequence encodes CASMSGTGGGKSFYEQYF.

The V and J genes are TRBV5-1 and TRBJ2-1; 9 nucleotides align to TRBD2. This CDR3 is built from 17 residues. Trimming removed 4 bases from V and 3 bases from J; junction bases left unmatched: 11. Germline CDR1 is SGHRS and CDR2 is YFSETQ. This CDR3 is CASSRIRLAVIYNEQFF. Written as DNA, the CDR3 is TGCGCCAGCAGCAGAATAAGACTAGCGGTTATCTACAATGAGCAGTTCTTC. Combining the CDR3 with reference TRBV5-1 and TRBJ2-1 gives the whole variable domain KAGVTQTPRYLIKTRGQQVTLSCSPISGHRSVSWYQQTPGQGLQFLFEYFSETQRNKGNFPGRFSGRQFSNSRSEMNVSTLELGDSALYLCASSRIRLAVIYNEQFFGPGTRLTVL.

The CDR3 DNA follows: TGCAGTGCTAGAGATCCGGAAGCGGGAGTGGAGGATACGCAGTATTTT. This gives the protein CSARDPEAGVEDTQYF. The gene calls are TRBV20-1 and TRBJ2-3, with TRBD2 matching over 8 bases. CDR1 and CDR2 from the germline V gene are DFQATT and SNEGSKA (reference sequence). V lost 0 bases to trimming and J lost 6 bases; unmatched junction nucleotides: 11. There are 16 residues in the CDR3.

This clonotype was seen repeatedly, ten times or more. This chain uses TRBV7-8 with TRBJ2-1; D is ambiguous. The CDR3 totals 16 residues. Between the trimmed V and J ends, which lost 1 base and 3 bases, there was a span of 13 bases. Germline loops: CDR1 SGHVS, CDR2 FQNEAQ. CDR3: CASSLELRVYYNEQFF. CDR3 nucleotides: TGTGCCAGCAGCTTAGAACTCCGGGTTTACTACAATGAGCAGTTCTTC.

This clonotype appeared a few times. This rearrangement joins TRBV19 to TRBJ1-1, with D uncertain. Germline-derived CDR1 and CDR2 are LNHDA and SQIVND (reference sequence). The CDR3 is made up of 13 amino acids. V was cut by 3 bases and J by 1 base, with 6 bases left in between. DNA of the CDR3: TGTGCCAGTAGTATTTATCGGAACACTGAAGCTTTCTTT. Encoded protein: CASSIYRNTEAFF.